This is a list of T cell receptor beta chains from one sample in a study of blood T cell repertoires in COVID-19. The data were produced by immunoSEQ multiplex PCR, yet TCRdb's version contains in-frame clones alone and is incomplete. This repertoire shows around 89,000 clones, 70% to 90% found once; its top ten account for approximately 9.3%. Sequencing input: peripheral blood. The receptors stem from a man in his forties or fifties with acute or convalescent COVID-19. The conserved cysteine and the conserved F or W are not part of the CDR3 here. The order of the fields is J gene, V gene, CDR3 length, CDR3 protein.

>TRBJ1-3|TRBV29-1|13
SVGGRETAGNTIY
>TRBJ1-2|TRBV30|9
AWSVQWGYT
>TRBJ1-5|TRBV19|11
ASLRDINQPQH
>TRBJ1-2|TRBV30|12
AWSGFDGNYGYT
>TRBJ2-5|TRBV19|10
ASSGGMKTQY
>TRBJ1-1|TRBV30|11
AWSEGAKVQGF
>TRBJ2-7|TRBV7-2|11
ASSLAESYEQY
>TRBJ2-3|TRBV2|11
ASVGGSTDTQY
>TRBJ1-4|TRBV28|16
ASRKDSSTLFFSEKLF
>TRBJ2-5|TRBV6-1|13
ASSENRGMRETQY
>TRBJ2-5|TRBV7-2|12
ASSLVVSQETQY
>TRBJ2-3|TRBV6-6|11
ASASGGADTQY
>TRBJ1-2|TRBV6-1|12
ASSESGEGYGYT
>TRBJ1-4|TRBV2|12
ASSVGTGWEKLF
>TRBJ1-2|TRBV9|13
ASSVEQSRGYGYT
>TRBJ1-3|TRBV24-1|10
ATAGGRNTIY
>TRBJ2-3|TRBV2|13
ASSWVAGGTDTQY
>TRBJ2-7|TRBV10-3|10
AIMAGQDEQY
>TRBJ1-2|TRBV3-1/TRBV3-2|12
ASSQAGTNYGYT
>TRBJ1-2|TRBV23-1|7
ASSHFPG
>TRBJ2-5|TRBV2|10
ASSGQGGTQY
>TRBJ1-1|TRBV10-3|10
AISDSNTEAF
>TRBJ1-6|TRBV5-6|13
ASSLAGQGNSPLH
>TRBJ2-3|TRBV5-5|17
ASSFWTSGGKLNTDTQY
>TRBJ1-1|TRBV28|13
ASISNRRRGPEAF
>TRBJ2-5|TRBV3-1/TRBV3-2|16
ASSQGLAGGWFQETQY
>TRBJ1-3|TRBV27|12
ASRTGLSGNTIY
>TRBJ1-6|TRBV25-1|13
ASSEFGGENSPLH
>TRBJ1-4|TRBV19|14
ASSIGRTGHNEKLF
>TRBJ1-2|TRBV9|15
ASSVYPPLRGDGGYT
>TRBJ1-1|TRBV7-9|13
ASSLDRGMNTEAF
>TRBJ1-2|TRBV10-3|11
AISETANYGYT